A single T cell receptor (beta chain) is shown here with its context. The authors' processing: Researchers report that nucleated cell counts were estimated from reference gene primer amplification. Libraries were prepared by immunoSEQ multiplex PCR; TCRdb keeps only in-frame clonotypes and omits some of them. V and J calls and clone size come straight from that table; D and trimming were deduced from the DNA. This table has about 110,000 clones, 85% to 90% appearing once. This entry belongs to a study of blood T cell repertoires in COVID-19. Study at large: PBMCs, B-cell-depleted T cells, or T cells provided the cDNA or gDNA that made up the material.

Germline CDR1 SGHVS, CDR2 FQNEAQ. V lost 0 bases to trimming and J lost 4 bases; unmatched junction nucleotides: 4. The CDR3 length is 15 residues. The receptor's source is a woman aged 50 to 60 with acute or convalescent COVID-19. Sequencing was carried out using peripheral blood. The V gene is TRBV7-8, the J gene TRBJ1-1, with 8 bases identical to TRBD1. The CDR3 reads CASSLAGRGRTEAFF. In nucleotides, the CDR3 is TGTGCCAGCAGCTTAGCGGGCAGGGGGCGCACTGAAGCTTTCTTT.